A selection of T cell receptor beta chains follows, all from one sample in a study of beta chain features in type 1 diabetes. Sequencing was performed with immunoSEQ multiplex PCR; in TCRdb, only in-frame clones are kept and a portion is missing. The sample holds hundreds of thousands of clones, around 10% seen once. The sample comprised naive CD4+ T cells from blood. The receptors were gathered from a woman aged 25 to 39 in good health. Each CDR3 is given with its conserved first and last residue. A D gene is named only where the DNA matches it firmly. Size values are once, few and many counts, or a class for expanded clones, and some rows have none.

J: TRBJ2-5
size: NA
length: 17
V: TRBV7-2
D: TRBD2
CDR3: CASNLEVAGGARETQYF
DNA: TGTGCCAGCAACTTAGAGGTAGCGGGAGGGGCGCGGGAGACCCAGTACTTC

J: TRBJ1-2
size: few
length: 18
V: TRBV27
D: NA
CDR3: CASSLMPFSGGSHYGYTF
DNA: TGTGCCAGCAGTTTAATGCCCTTCTCGGGAGGGAGCCACTATGGCTACACCTTC

J: TRBJ2-7
size: NA
length: 14
V: TRBV7-2
D: TRBD2
CDR3: CASSPPGLAYEQYF
DNA: TGTGCCAGCAGCCCGCCGGGACTAGCATACGAGCAGTACTTC

J: TRBJ1-2
size: NA
length: 14
V: TRBV25-1
D: NA
CDR3: CASRDPGQNYGYTF
DNA: TGTGCCAGCAGGGACCCAGGACAGAACTATGGCTACACCTTC

J: TRBJ1-4
size: few
length: 14
V: TRBV28
D: TRBD1
CDR3: CASSNGQGGEKLFF
DNA: TGTGCCAGCAGCAACGGACAGGGGGGGGAAAAACTGTTTTTT

J: TRBJ2-1
size: NA
length: 15
V: TRBV7-2
D: TRBD1
CDR3: CASSGRQGVGNEQFF
DNA: TGTGCCAGCAGCGGAAGACAGGGGGTGGGCAATGAGCAGTTCTTC

J: TRBJ2-7
size: NA
length: 15
V: TRBV6-1
D: TRBD2
CDR3: CASRSGGSESYEQYF
DNA: TGTGCCAGCAGGTCGGGAGGATCGGAGTCCTACGAGCAGTACTTC

J: TRBJ2-3
size: NA
length: 14
V: TRBV19
D: NA
CDR3: CASTEGRLTDTQYF
DNA: TGTGCCAGTACGGAGGGGCGTCTCACAGATACGCAGTATTTT

J: TRBJ1-4
size: few
length: 15
V: TRBV30
D: TRBD1
CDR3: CAWSRLQGINEKLFF
DNA: TGTGCCTGGAGCCGATTACAGGGGATAAATGAAAAACTGTTTTTT

J: TRBJ2-4
size: NA
length: 17
V: TRBV11-2
D: NA
CDR3: CASSLVLTGRAKNIQYF
DNA: TGTGCCAGCAGCTTAGTTTTGACAGGTCGAGCCAAAAACATTCAGTACTTC

J: TRBJ2-7
size: NA
length: 17
V: TRBV5-4
D: TRBD2
CDR3: CASSLVGLAGSSYEQYF
DNA: TGTGCCAGCAGCTTGGTGGGTCTAGCGGGGAGCTCCTACGAGCAGTACTTC

J: TRBJ1-2
size: NA
length: 13
V: TRBV4-3
D: NA
CDR3: CASSQSAPGGYTF
DNA: TGCGCCAGCAGCCAATCAGCCCCGGGAGGCTACACCTTC

J: TRBJ1-1
size: few
length: 16
V: TRBV9
D: NA
CDR3: CASSIDGTPGNTEAFF
DNA: TGTGCCAGCAGCATAGACGGGACTCCCGGTAACACTGAAGCTTTCTTT

J: TRBJ2-1
size: NA
length: 17
V: TRBV5-1
D: NA
CDR3: CASSTRTGFFSYNEQFF
DNA: TGCGCCAGCAGCACACGAACAGGGTTCTTCTCCTACAATGAGCAGTTCTTC

J: TRBJ1-3
size: NA
length: 14
V: TRBV7-9
D: NA
CDR3: CASRAPSSGNTIYF
DNA: TGTGCCAGCAGGGCCCCCTCGTCTGGAAACACCATATATTTT

J: TRBJ2-1
size: NA
length: 16
V: TRBV18
D: TRBD1
CDR3: CASSPIPGQSNNEQFF
DNA: TGTGCCAGCTCACCTATCCCGGGACAGTCAAACAATGAGCAGTTCTTC

J: TRBJ1-5
size: few
length: 17
V: TRBV7-2
D: NA
CDR3: CASSLHPEQYSNQPQHF
DNA: TGTGCCAGCAGCCTCCATCCGGAGCAATATAGCAATCAGCCCCAGCATTTT

J: TRBJ2-7
size: NA
length: 14
V: TRBV5-4
D: TRBD2
CDR3: CASSRTSGSHEQYF
DNA: TGTGCCAGCAGCCGGACTAGCGGGAGCCACGAGCAGTACTTC

J: TRBJ2-3
size: NA
length: 17
V: TRBV2
D: TRBD2
CDR3: CASSGGTSGHYTDTQYF
DNA: TGTGCCAGCAGTGGGGGAACTAGCGGGCATTACACAGATACGCAGTATTTT

J: TRBJ2-7
size: NA
length: 12
V: TRBV18
D: NA
CDR3: CASSGRAYEQYF
DNA: TGTGCCAGCTCAGGGCGAGCCTACGAGCAGTACTTC

J: TRBJ2-5
size: once
length: 14
V: TRBV5-4
D: TRBD1
CDR3: CASRRDRSQETQYF
DNA: TGTGCCAGCAGACGGGACAGGTCCCAAGAGACCCAGTACTTC

J: TRBJ2-1
size: few
length: 16
V: TRBV30
D: NA
CDR3: CAWRRLYDGAYNEQFF
DNA: TGTGCCTGGAGACGACTTTACGACGGTGCCTACAATGAGCAGTTCTTC

J: TRBJ2-3
size: few
length: 17
V: TRBV5-4
D: NA
CDR3: CASSFPRESEGTDTQYF
DNA: TGTGCCAGCAGCTTTCCTCGGGAGTCGGAGGGCACAGATACGCAGTATTTT

J: TRBJ2-3
size: few
length: 16
V: TRBV4-3
D: TRBD1
CDR3: CASSQGEGQGGDTQYF
DNA: TGCGCCAGCAGCCAAGGTGAGGGACAGGGAGGAGATACGCAGTATTTT

J: TRBJ2-7
size: few
length: 15
V: TRBV28
D: TRBD2
CDR3: CASSPWTSGAYEQYF
DNA: TGTGCCAGCAGTCCCTGGACTAGCGGGGCCTACGAGCAGTACTTC

J: TRBJ2-7
size: few
length: 14
V: TRBV5-1
D: NA
CDR3: CASRTDRSSYEQYF
DNA: TGCGCCAGCAGGACCGACAGAAGCTCCTACGAGCAGTACTTC

J: TRBJ2-6
size: NA
length: 15
V: TRBV29-1
D: NA
CDR3: CSVEAWRDGANVLTF
DNA: TGCAGCGTTGAAGCATGGCGGGATGGGGCCAACGTCCTGACTTTC

J: TRBJ2-2
size: few
length: 15
V: TRBV6-5
D: TRBD2
CDR3: CASNLLAGDTGELFF
DNA: TGTGCCAGCAACCTACTAGCGGGAGACACCGGGGAGCTGTTTTTT

J: TRBJ2-3
size: few
length: 13
V: TRBV7-3
D: NA
CDR3: CASSFQRTDTQYF
DNA: TGTGCCAGCAGCTTCCAGAGGACAGATACGCAGTATTTT

J: TRBJ2-3
size: few
length: 10
V: TRBV27
D: NA
CDR3: CASILDTQYF
DNA: TGTGCCAGCATACTAGATACGCAGTATTTT

J: TRBJ2-1
size: NA
length: 13
V: TRBV29-1
D: NA
CDR3: CSVERLSYNEQFF
DNA: TGCAGCGTTGAGCGGCTTTCCTACAATGAGCAGTTCTTC

J: TRBJ2-5
size: few
length: 15
V: TRBV27
D: NA
CDR3: CASSSAGGGGETQYF
DNA: TGTGCCAGCAGTTCGGCGGGCGGGGGCGGGGAGACCCAGTACTTC

J: TRBJ2-1
size: few
length: 14
V: TRBV28
D: TRBD2
CDR3: CASTLAGDYNEQFF
DNA: TGTGCCAGCACCCTAGCGGGAGATTACAATGAGCAGTTCTTC

J: TRBJ2-7
size: NA
length: 14
V: TRBV28
D: NA
CDR3: CASRARGATYEQYF
DNA: TGTGCCAGCAGGGCCCGGGGGGCAACCTACGAGCAGTACTTC

J: TRBJ1-1
size: NA
length: 12
V: TRBV15
D: NA
CDR3: CATSRDQRGAFF
DNA: TGTGCCACCAGCAGAGATCAAAGGGGAGCTTTCTTT

J: TRBJ2-5
size: NA
length: 17
V: TRBV4-2
D: TRBD1
CDR3: CASSPTQSQGARETQYF
DNA: TGTGCCAGCAGCCCGACCCAATCACAGGGGGCGCGGGAGACCCAGTACTTC

J: TRBJ2-7
size: NA
length: 14
V: TRBV4-3
D: NA
CDR3: CASSQDFADYEQYF
DNA: TGCGCCAGCAGCCAAGATTTTGCGGACTACGAGCAGTACTTC

J: TRBJ2-5
size: NA
length: 15
V: TRBV2
D: TRBD1
CDR3: CATSWGQGFQETQYF
DNA: TGTGCCACCTCCTGGGGACAGGGATTCCAAGAGACCCAGTACTTC

J: TRBJ1-1
size: NA
length: 14
V: TRBV28
D: NA
CDR3: CASTGGQGWRGAFF
DNA: TGTGCCAGCACAGGAGGGCAGGGCTGGCGCGGGGCTTTCTTT

J: TRBJ2-7
size: few
length: 16
V: TRBV5-6
D: TRBD1
CDR3: CASSLAADRGYYEQYF
DNA: TGTGCCAGCAGCTTGGCAGCGGACAGGGGTTACTACGAGCAGTACTTC

J: TRBJ2-3
size: few
length: 15
V: TRBV28
D: TRBD1
CDR3: CASSLRQGSTDTQYF
DNA: TGTGCCAGCAGTTTAAGACAGGGGAGCACAGATACGCAGTATTTT

J: TRBJ2-5
size: few
length: 13
V: TRBV7-2
D: NA
CDR3: CASSLSGWETQYF
DNA: TGTGCCAGCAGCTTAAGTGGCTGGGAGACCCAGTACTTC

J: TRBJ2-1
size: NA
length: 11
V: TRBV20-1
D: NA
CDR3: CSAKWGSGEFF
DNA: TGCAGTGCTAAGTGGGGGTCAGGGGAGTTCTTC

J: TRBJ1-5
size: few
length: 15
V: TRBV28
D: NA
CDR3: CASSSAGHSNQPQHF
DNA: TGTGCCAGCAGTTCGGCAGGACATAGCAATCAGCCCCAGCATTTT

J: TRBJ2-1
size: few
length: 16
V: TRBV28
D: NA
CDR3: CASSPYGSGSYNEQFF
DNA: TGTGCCAGCAGTCCCTACGGATCGGGCTCCTACAATGAGCAGTTCTTC

J: TRBJ2-7
size: few
length: 10
V: TRBV20-1
D: NA
CDR3: CSAPQREQYF
DNA: TGCAGTGCTCCTCAGCGGGAGCAGTACTTC

J: TRBJ2-7
size: few
length: 15
V: TRBV5-1
D: TRBD1
CDR3: CASSLAATGASEQYF
DNA: TGCGCCAGCAGCTTGGCCGCGACAGGGGCGAGTGAGCAGTACTTC

J: TRBJ2-1
size: NA
length: 16
V: TRBV4-2
D: TRBD1
CDR3: CASSQDPGTGYNEQFF
DNA: TGTGCCAGCAGCCAAGATCCAGGGACAGGCTACAATGAGCAGTTCTTC

J: TRBJ2-7
size: NA
length: 14
V: TRBV11-3
D: TRBD2
CDR3: CASRTGTSLYEQYF
DNA: TGTGCCAGCAGAACCGGGACTAGCCTGTACGAGCAGTACTTC

J: TRBJ2-5
size: NA
length: 14
V: TRBV5-1
D: NA
CDR3: CASSLAILDGTQYF
DNA: TGCGCCAGCAGCTTGGCAATACTTGATGGGACCCAGTACTTC

J: TRBJ2-2
size: NA
length: 13
V: TRBV29-1
D: NA
CDR3: CSVMEGTAGELFF
DNA: TGCAGCGTTATGGAGGGTACAGCCGGGGAGCTGTTTTTT

J: TRBJ1-2
size: NA
length: 15
V: TRBV29-1
D: TRBD1
CDR3: CSGVRSGTGGNGYTF
DNA: TGCAGCGGTGTTCGCTCCGGGACAGGGGGAAATGGCTACACCTTC

J: TRBJ2-2
size: NA
length: 17
V: TRBV28
D: TRBD1
CDR3: CASSFYRDRDNTGELFF
DNA: TGTGCCAGCAGTTTTTACCGGGACAGAGACAACACCGGGGAGCTGTTTTTT

J: TRBJ1-1
size: NA
length: 16
V: TRBV4-1
D: NA
CDR3: CASSHPIQGLNTEAFF
DNA: TGCGCCAGCAGCCACCCTATACAGGGATTGAACACTGAAGCTTTCTTT

J: TRBJ2-7
size: few
length: 18
V: TRBV18
D: TRBD2
CDR3: CASSPRSLGLAGAYEQYF
DNA: TGTGCCAGCTCACCACGATCTCTCGGACTAGCGGGAGCGTACGAGCAGTACTTC